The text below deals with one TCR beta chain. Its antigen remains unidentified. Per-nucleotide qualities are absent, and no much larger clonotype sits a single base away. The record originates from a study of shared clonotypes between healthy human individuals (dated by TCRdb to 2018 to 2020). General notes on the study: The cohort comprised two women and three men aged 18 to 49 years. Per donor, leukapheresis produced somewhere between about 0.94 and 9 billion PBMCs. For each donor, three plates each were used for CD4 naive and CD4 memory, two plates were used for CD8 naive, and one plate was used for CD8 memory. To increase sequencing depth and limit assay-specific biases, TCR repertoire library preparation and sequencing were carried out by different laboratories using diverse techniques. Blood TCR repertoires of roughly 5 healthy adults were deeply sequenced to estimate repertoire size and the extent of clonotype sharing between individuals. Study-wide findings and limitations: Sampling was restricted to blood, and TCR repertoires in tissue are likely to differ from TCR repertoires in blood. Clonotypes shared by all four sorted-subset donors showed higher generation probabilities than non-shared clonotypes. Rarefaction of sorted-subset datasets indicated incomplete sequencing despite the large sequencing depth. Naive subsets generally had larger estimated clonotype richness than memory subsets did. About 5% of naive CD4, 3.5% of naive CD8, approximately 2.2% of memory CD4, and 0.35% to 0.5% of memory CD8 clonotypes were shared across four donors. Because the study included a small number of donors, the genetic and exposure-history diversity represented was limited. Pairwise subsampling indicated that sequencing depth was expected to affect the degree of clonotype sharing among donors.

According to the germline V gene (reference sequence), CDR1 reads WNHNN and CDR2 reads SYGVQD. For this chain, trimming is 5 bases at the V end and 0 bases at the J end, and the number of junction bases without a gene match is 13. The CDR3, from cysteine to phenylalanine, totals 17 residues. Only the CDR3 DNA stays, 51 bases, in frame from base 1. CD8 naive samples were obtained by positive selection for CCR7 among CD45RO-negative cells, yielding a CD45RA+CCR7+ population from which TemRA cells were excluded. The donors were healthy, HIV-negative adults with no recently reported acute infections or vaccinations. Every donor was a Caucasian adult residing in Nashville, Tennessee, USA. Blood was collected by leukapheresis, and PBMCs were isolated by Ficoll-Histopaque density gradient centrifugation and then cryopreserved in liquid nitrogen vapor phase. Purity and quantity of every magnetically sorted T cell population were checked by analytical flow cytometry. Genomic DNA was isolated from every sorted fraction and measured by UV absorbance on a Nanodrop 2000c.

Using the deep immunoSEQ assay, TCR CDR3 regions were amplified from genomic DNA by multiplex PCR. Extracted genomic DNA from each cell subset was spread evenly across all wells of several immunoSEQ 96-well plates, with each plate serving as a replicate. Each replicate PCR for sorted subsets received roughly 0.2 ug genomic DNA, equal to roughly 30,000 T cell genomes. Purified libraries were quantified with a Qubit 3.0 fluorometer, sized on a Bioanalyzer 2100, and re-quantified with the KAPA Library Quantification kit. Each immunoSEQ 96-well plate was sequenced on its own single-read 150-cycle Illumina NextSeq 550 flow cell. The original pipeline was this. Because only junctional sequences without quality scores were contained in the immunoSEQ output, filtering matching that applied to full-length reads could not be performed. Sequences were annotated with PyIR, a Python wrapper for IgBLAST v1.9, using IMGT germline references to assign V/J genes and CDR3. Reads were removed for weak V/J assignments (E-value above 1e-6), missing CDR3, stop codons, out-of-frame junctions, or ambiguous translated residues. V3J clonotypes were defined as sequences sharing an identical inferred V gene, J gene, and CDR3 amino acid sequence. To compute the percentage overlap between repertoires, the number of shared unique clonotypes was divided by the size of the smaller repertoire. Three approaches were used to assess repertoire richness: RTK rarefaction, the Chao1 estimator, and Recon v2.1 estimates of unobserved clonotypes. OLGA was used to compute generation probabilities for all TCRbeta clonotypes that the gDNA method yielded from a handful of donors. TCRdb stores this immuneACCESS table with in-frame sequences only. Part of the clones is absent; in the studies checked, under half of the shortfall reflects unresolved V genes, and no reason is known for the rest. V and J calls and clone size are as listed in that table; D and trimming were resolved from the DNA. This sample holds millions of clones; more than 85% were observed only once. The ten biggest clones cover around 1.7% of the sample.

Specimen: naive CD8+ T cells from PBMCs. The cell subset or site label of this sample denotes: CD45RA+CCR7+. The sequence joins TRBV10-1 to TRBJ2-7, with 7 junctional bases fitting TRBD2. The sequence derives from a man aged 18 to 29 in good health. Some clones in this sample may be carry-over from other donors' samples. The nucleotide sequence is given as TGCGCCAGCAGTAAACGCCTAGCGGCTCGTAGCTCCTACGAGCAGTACTTC. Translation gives CASSKRLAARSSYEQYF.